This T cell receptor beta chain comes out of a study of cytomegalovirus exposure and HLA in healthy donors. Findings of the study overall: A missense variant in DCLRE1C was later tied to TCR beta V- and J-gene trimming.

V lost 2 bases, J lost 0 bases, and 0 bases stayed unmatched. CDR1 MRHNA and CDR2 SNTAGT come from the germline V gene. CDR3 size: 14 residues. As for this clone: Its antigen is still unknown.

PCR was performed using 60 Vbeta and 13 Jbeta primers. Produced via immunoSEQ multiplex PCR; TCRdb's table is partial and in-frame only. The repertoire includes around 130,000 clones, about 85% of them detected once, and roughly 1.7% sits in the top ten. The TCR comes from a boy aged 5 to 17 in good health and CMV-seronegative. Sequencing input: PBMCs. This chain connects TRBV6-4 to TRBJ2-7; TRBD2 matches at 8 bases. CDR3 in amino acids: CASSDTSGSYEQYF. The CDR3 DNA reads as TGTGCCAGCAGTGACACTAGCGGCTCCTACGAGCAGTACTTC.